This T cell receptor (beta chain) was sequenced for a study of cytomegalovirus exposure and HLA in healthy donors. Trimming took 5 bases from V and 1 from J; bases not matched to a gene: 3. The germline CDR1 and CDR2 sequences are SEHNR and FQNEAQ (reference sequence). The CDR3 extends over 14 amino acids. Sequencing was performed with immunoSEQ multiplex PCR; in TCRdb, only in-frame clones are kept and a portion is missing. The table includes roughly 65,000 clones, 92% detected once. The donors were in the approximately 120-subject validation cohort, distinct from the roughly 700-subject first cohort.

The sequencing sample was made of PBMCs. This receptor was taken from a young man in good health and CMV-seropositive. This chain joins TRBV7-9 and TRBJ1-1; 8 bases are shared with TRBD1. The CDR3 loop reads CASSGQGRNTEAFF. The CDR3 DNA reads as TGTGCCAGCAGCGGACAGGGACGGAACACTGAAGCTTTCTTT.